These 24 T cell receptor beta chains were sequenced from one sample in a study of T cells in Graves' hyperthyroidism and ophthalmopathy. Amplified regions were TCR beta CDR3 sequences from RNA transcripts. Primed by the HTBI set, a first-round RT-PCR was run on the TCR CDR3. TCRdb recomputed calls from the multiplex PCR reads with MiXCR, one row per CDR3 protein. The table records hundreds of thousands of distinct CDR3 sequences, less than 25% of them present only once. The sequenced sample was blood. These receptors were taken from a man aged 25-45 years with Graves' ophthalmopathy.

This clonotype was seen more than once but under ten times. This rearrangement joins TRBV19 to TRBJ1-2; D not certain. The V gene's germline CDR1 is LNHDA and CDR2 SQIVND (reference sequence). Trimming stripped 6 bases from V and 1 base from J, with 18 bases between. The CDR3 sequence is 16 residues long. The CDR3 loop is CASSPFKSESNYGYTF. The CDR3 DNA is TGTGCCAGTAGCCCCTTTAAATCGGAGAGTAACTATGGCTACACCTTC.

The chain recombines TRBV7-9 with TRBJ2-1; TRBD2 matches 8 bases. This CDR3 region has 14 residues. Trimming removed 3 bases from V and 4 bases from J; junction bases left unmatched: 2. The germline V gene encodes CDR1 SEHNR and CDR2 FQNEAQ (reference sequence). The CDR3 loop is CASSLREVYNEQFF. CDR3 bases: TGTGCCAGCAGCTTGCGGGAGGTTTACAATGAGCAGTTCTTC.

This clonotype showed up just a few times. The J gene is TRBJ2-2, the V gene TRBV19; D possibly uses TRBD1 or TRBD2 (5 bases each). Germline CDR1 and CDR2: LNHDA and SQIVND (reference sequence). The CDR3 has 15 amino acids. Trimming shortened V by 5 bases and J by 0 bases, and 10 bases separated the two germline ends. DNA for the CDR3: TGTGCCAGTAGTGTCGGGACGGCGAACACCGGGGAGCTGTTTTTT. Its translation is CASSVGTANTGELFF. The entire variable domain, with the rest obtained from reference TRBV19 and TRBJ2-2, is as follows: DGGITQSPKYLFRKEGQNVTLSCEQNLNHDAMYWYRQDPGQGLRLIYYSQIVNDFQKGDIAEGYSVSREKKESFPLTVTSAQKNPTAFYLCASSVGTANTGELFFGEGSRLTVL.

This clonotype was observed at least ten times. The chain couples TRBV3-1 to TRBJ2-3, with 10 positions matching TRBD2. The CDR3 has 17 amino acids. CDR1 is LGHDT, CDR2 YNNKEL, per germline (reference sequence). The trim removed 3 bases at V and 2 bases at J, leaving 8 bases unmatched. In DNA form, the CDR3 reads TGTGCCAGCAGCCAGGCCTGGACTAGCGGTCCCACAGATACGCAGTATTTT. It translates to CASSQAWTSGPTDTQYF.

CDR3 coding DNA: TGCAGTGCTAGAGGGACGGGACAAGGGTCCGCGGTGGATACGCAGTATTTT. The encoded protein is CSARGTGQGSAVDTQYF. The chain links TRBV20-1 to TRBJ2-3, with D maybe TRBD1 (6 bases). Germline V gene lookup returns CDR1 DFQATT and CDR2 SNEGSKA (reference sequence). The V and J ends lost 1 base and 6 bases respectively, with 23 bases between them. CDR3 size: 17 residues.

The table lists this clonotype with a few counts. V usage is TRBV28 and J usage is TRBJ2-7; 14 bases agree with TRBD2. J lost 3 bases, V lost 6 bases, and 4 bases had no gene match. CDR1 and CDR2 (germline): MDHEN, SYDVKM. The CDR3 has 15 residues. The CDR3, as DNA: TGTGCCAGCAGATTCGGACTAGCGGGAGGCTACGAGCAGTACTTC. Protein product: CASRFGLAGGYEQYF.

The chain carries TRBV6-1 and TRBJ1-5; D is unclear. V lost 2 bases to trimming and J lost 10 bases, with 12 bases between them. Germline CDR1 and CDR2: MNHNS and SASEGT. The CDR3 is 13 amino acids. The CDR3 is CASSEPSGYPQHF. The CDR3, as DNA: TGTGCCAGCAGTGAACCCTCCGGTTACCCCCAGCATTTT.

This clonotype was counted many times. V is TRBV2 and J is TRBJ1-1, with TRBD1 matching over 7 bases. This CDR3 is 16 amino acids long. Germline CDR1 is SNHLY and CDR2 is FYNNEI. The V and J ends lost 5 bases and 3 bases, in that order; junction bases with no gene match: 12. The CDR3 region is CASSIAGGRLDTEAFF. CDR3 nucleotides: TGTGCCAGCAGTATAGCAGGGGGGAGGTTGGACACTGAAGCTTTCTTT.

This clonotype was seen a handful of times. The rearrangement uses TRBV7-9 and TRBJ2-3; D remains ambiguous. The CDR3 has 12 residues. Per germline, CDR1 SEHNR and CDR2 FQNEAQ (reference sequence). V lost 4 bases to trimming and J lost 5 bases, with 7 bases between them. In DNA, the CDR3 is TGTGCCAGCAGCTCTTTTAAAGATACGCAGTATTTT. This encodes CASSSFKDTQYF.

This clonotype was recorded once. This chain connects TRBV19 to TRBJ2-1, with 11 positions matching TRBD1. CDR1 and CDR2 from the germline V gene are LNHDA and SQIVND (reference sequence). V dropped 0 bases and J dropped 6; count of bases not matched to a gene: 13. This CDR3 is 19 amino acids long. The CDR3 here is CASSIDPLTGTGGRNEQFF. The CDR3 DNA follows: TGTGCCAGTAGTATAGATCCTTTAACCGGGACAGGGGGTCGCAATGAGCAGTTCTTC. The variable domain in full, with the rest retrieved from reference TRBV19 and TRBJ2-1, is DGGITQSPKYLFRKEGQNVTLSCEQNLNHDAMYWYRQDPGQGLRLIYYSQIVNDFQKGDIAEGYSVSREKKESFPLTVTSAQKNPTAFYLCASSIDPLTGTGGRNEQFFGPGTRLTVL.

The J gene is TRBJ1-4, the V gene TRBV4-1; tentative D call: TRBD1 (6 bases). V lost 0 bases, J lost 6 bases, and 11 bases lay in between. The CDR3 extends over 15 amino acids. Germline CDR1 is MGHRA and CDR2 is YSYEKL. The CDR3 here is CASSQEEQGYEKLFF. The CDR3, as DNA: TGCGCCAGCAGCCAAGAGGAACAGGGCTATGAAAAACTGTTTTTT.

Many counts were recorded for this clonotype. V gene TRBV9 combines with J gene TRBJ2-1, with 7 bases lining up with TRBD1. Trimming took 3 bases from V and 2 from J; bases not matched to a gene: 5. The CDR3 is made up of 15 amino acids. CDR1 is SGDLS and CDR2 is YYNGEE in the germline V gene. Here the CDR3 DNA reads TGTGCCAGCAGCGCCCGGGACAGTCCCTACAATGAGCAGTTCTTC. This gives the protein CASSARDSPYNEQFF. Complete variable domain (other parts from reference TRBV9 and TRBJ2-1): DSGVTQTPKHLITATGQRVTLRCSPRSGDLSVYWYQQSLDQGLQFLIQYYNGEERAKGNILERFSAQQFPDLHSELNLSSLELGDSALYFCASSARDSPYNEQFFGPGTRLTVL.

The genes are TRBV28 and TRBJ1-1, with D perhaps matching TRBD1 (5 bases). In germline, CDR1 is MDHEN, CDR2 SYDVKM. This CDR3 region has 16 residues. V was shortened by 6 bases and J by 1 base, with 18 bases between the two germline ends. The CDR3 loop is CASRGPWAGWNTEAFF. CDR3 in DNA: TGTGCCAGCAGGGGACCTTGGGCAGGGTGGAACACTGAAGCTTTCTTT.

The rearrangement links TRBV5-1 to TRBJ1-1; D remains unclear. The CDR3 covers 12 residues. CDR1 and CDR2 (germline): SGHRS, YFSETQ. Trimming left V 0 bases short and J 5 bases short, with 5 bases between. In DNA form, the CDR3 reads TGCGCCAGCAGCTTGGACTGGACTGAAGCTTTCTTT. This translates into CASSLDWTEAFF.

This chain connects TRBV5-1 to TRBJ2-5, with a possible D match to TRBD2 (5 bases). Germline CDR1 and CDR2: SGHRS and YFSETQ. Between the trimmed V and J ends, which lost 4 bases and 3 bases, there was a span of 13 bases. The CDR3 loop spans 14 amino acids. The CDR3 DNA reads TGCGCCAGCAGCCTGGCCCCCGGGGAAGAGACCCAGTACTTC. Its protein is CASSLAPGEETQYF.

Concerning this clonotype itself: A much more abundant neighbour one base away suggests this may be a read error. The chain uses TRBV7-3 and TRBJ1-1, with 10 bases fitting TRBD1. Per the germline V gene, CDR1 is SGHTA and CDR2 is FQGTGA. This CDR3 has 15 residues. J lost 3 bases, V lost 5 bases, and 6 bases had no gene match. The CDR3 nucleotides read TGTGCCAGCAGCCACTTAGGGACAGGGGACACTGAAGCTTTCTTT. Translated, it gives CASSHLGTGDTEAFF.

This clonotype has a handful of counts. This chain joins TRBV6-2 or TRBV6-3 and TRBJ1-3; tentative D call: TRBD1 (5 bases). The V gene lost 0 bases and the J gene lost 0 bases, with 9 bases spanning the gap. This CDR3 is 16 amino acids long. Per germline, CDR1 MNHEY and CDR2 SVGEGT. The CDR3 bases are TGTGCCAGCAGTTACTCAGGAGGGGCCTCTGGAAACACCATATATTTT. It yields the protein CASSYSGGASGNTIYF.

In this sample, this clonotype turned up many times. The V gene is TRBV30, the J gene TRBJ2-7; D gene ambiguous. The V end was cut by 3 bases, the J end by 2 bases, with 5 bases between. The CDR3 is 11 residues long. Germline V lookup: CDR1 GTSNPN, CDR2 SVGIG (reference sequence). CDR3 sequence reads: CAWSETYEQYF. CDR3 nucleotides: TGTGCCTGGAGCGAGACCTACGAGCAGTACTTC.

As for this clonotype: A much larger clone lies one base from this, so it may be a read error. The chain employs TRBV11-2 and TRBJ2-1, with 13 bases fitting TRBD2. The CDR3 contains 18 residues. Germline V CDR1 and CDR2: SGHAT, FQNNGV. The CDR3 region has the DNA TGTGCCAGCGGCTTACTGTATCGGAGGACTAGCGGGGGCTATGAGCAGTTCTTC. It yields the protein CASGLLYRRTSGGYEQFF.

This clonotype occurred a few times. J is TRBJ1-4 and V is TRBV28; D possibly corresponds to TRBD1 (5 bases). Germline values: CDR1 MDHEN, CDR2 SYDVKM. The V and J ends lost 1 base and 2 bases respectively, with 14 bases between them. This CDR3 has 17 residues. This chain's CDR3 is CASSLLEQGGTNEKLFF. CDR3 DNA sequence: TGTGCCAGCAGTTTATTGGAGCAGGGAGGGACTAATGAAAAACTGTTTTTT.

This clonotype was found a few times. V and J are TRBV4-1 and TRBJ2-3; tentative D call: TRBD2 (6 bases). This CDR3 is built from 13 residues. Germline V CDR1 and CDR2: MGHRA, YSYEKL. V was shortened by 4 bases and J by 5 bases, with 10 bases between the two germline ends. The CDR3 region has the DNA TGCGCCAGCAGCCGCATGGGGGGAGATACGCAGTATTTT. Translated, it gives CASSRMGGDTQYF.

CDR3 amino acids: CASSYGPMQRAQYF. CDR3 DNA sequence: TGTGCCAGCAGTTACGGGCCCATGCAGAGGGCGCAGTACTTC. The chain is built from TRBV6-5 and TRBJ2-7; a weak D match, TRBD2 (5 bases). The CDR3 sequence is 14 residues long. V was cut by 2 bases and J by 9 bases, with 17 bases left in between. The germline CDR1 and CDR2 sequences are MNHEY and SVGAGI.

This clonotype was seen a handful of times. The chain employs TRBV10-3 and TRBJ2-3; no clear D. V was pared by 5 bases and J by 0 bases, with 9 bases between. The CDR3 has 14 residues. CDR1 and CDR2 (germline): ENHRY, SYGVKD. The CDR3 here is CAISKQTSTDTQYF. The CDR3 DNA is TGTGCCATCAGTAAACAAACTAGCACAGATACGCAGTATTTT.

This clonotype was recorded many times. This chain uses TRBV2 with TRBJ1-1; D ambiguous. Germline assignment: CDR1 SNHLY and CDR2 FYNNEI. This CDR3 is 13 amino acids long. Trimming took 6 bases from V and 0 from J, leaving 8 bases between them. The CDR3 sequence is CASRAAMNTEAFF. For the CDR3, the DNA is TGTGCCAGCAGAGCCGCCATGAACACTGAAGCTTTCTTT. Filled out from reference TRBV2 and TRBJ1-1, the complete variable domain reads EPEVTQTPSHQVTQMGQEVILRCVPISNHLYFYWYRQILGQKVEFLVSFYNNEISEKSEIFDDQFSVERPDGSNFTLKIRSTKLEDSAMYFCASRAAMNTEAFFGQGTRLTVV.